The present entry profiles one T cell receptor beta chain with its context. Its antigen has not been determined. Base qualities are not provided; no much larger clone lies one nucleotide away. Libraries came from the immunoSEQ multiplex PCR assay. A mixture of 60 forward primers for TCR Vbeta segments and 13 reverse primers for TCR Jbeta segments was used in the multiplex PCR. A multiplex PCR assay on genomic DNA amplified the CDR3 region of rearranged TCR beta genes. On the Illumina HiSeq System, the amplified TCR beta libraries were sequenced as 87-base-pair reads. The source study handled its data this way. A later analysis counted about 80 million unique TCR beta chains across the 550 to 750 repertoires, and around 9.9 million of these chains were shared by at least two donors. A nearest-neighbor algorithm error-corrected the raw reads and collapsed the reads into unique sequences, merging closely related sequences to remove PCR and sequencing errors. To assign V, D and J gene segments, CDR3 sequences were aligned to IMGT reference sequences. For a sequence to be retained, a match of at least six nucleotides was required to both a V gene segment and a J gene segment. Rearrangements were called productive when the CDR3 lacked stop codons and stayed in frame with V and J; all others were non-productive. CDR3 was defined according to IMGT convention as the region running from the second conserved V-encoded cysteine to the conserved J-encoded phenylalanine. Sequences without an unambiguous match to a single V gene segment were excluded from the earlier analysis of approximately 560 of the donors. In an earlier analysis of about 590 of the donors, a V segment was called functional when productive rearrangements were above 56.7%, and segregating when the standard deviation between donors exceeded 5%. A statistical classification framework was built for diagnosing cytomegalovirus status from the catalog of TCR beta chain sequences. V and J gene assignment, in a later analysis, came from comparing TCR nucleotide sequences with IMGT/GENE-DB human TR gene sequences. In a later analysis, CDR3 sequences and most-parsimonious VDJ recombination scenarios were assigned using the TCRdist pipeline. In a later analysis, each TCR beta chain was defined by its CDR3 amino acid sequence together with its V-gene family, and reads lacking a unique V-gene family were excluded. A later analysis removed 500 to 600 highly shared, low-generation-probability nucleotide sequences to deal with suspected cross-contamination and a sequencing artifact. In a later analysis, a clonal expansion index was calculated for each public chain from normalized within-repertoire ranks of inferred template counts. A later analysis computed generation probabilities with a VDJ recombination model fitted to out-of-frame rearrangements, and checked the results against IGoR. In a later analysis, hypergeometric tests were used to score TCR-TCR, TCR-HLA and TCR-CMV co-occurrence, with a repertoire-size bias correction applied to TCR pairs. A later analysis estimated false discovery rates by permuting HLA or CMV assignments 20 times. In a later analysis, co-occurring TCRs were grouped using DBSCAN, with TCRdist sequence similarity added in when clustering inside HLA-allele-positive subsets. Co-occurrence clustering excluded repertoires with fewer than 30,000 or more than 120,000 public chains, plus five with anomalous nucleotide sharing. TCRdb mirrors the immuneACCESS table, restricted to in-frame sequences. Some clones are absent from its copies; in checked studies, under half trace to an unresolved V gene, and the reason for the others is unknown. V, J and clone size are taken as reported in that table, and D and trimming were inferred from the DNA itself. Recorded for this sample are about 54,000 clones; 75% to 85% of them occurred a single time. 1.4% to 1.5% of the sample rests with the top ten.

The cohort comprised under 700 healthy bone marrow donors. All cohort members were sampled while nominally healthy, although unrecorded immune exposures were likely present. The donor was CMV seronegative and was included in the group of about 400 seronegative cohort members. A peripheral blood sample was provided by each donor, and peripheral blood mononuclear cells were used for TCR beta sequencing. Genomic DNA was extracted from the blood cell samples with the Qiagen DNeasy Blood Extraction Kit. These data belong to a study of cytomegalovirus exposure and HLA in healthy donors (dated by TCRdb to 2016 to 2017). Background on the whole study: An earlier analysis of some 620 of the donors reported about 280 Gb of sequence data and around 110 million unique TCR beta sequences obtained from around 180 million T cells. To decide whether each TCR beta V gene segment behaved as functional or pseudogenic, an earlier analysis of some 570 of the donors relied on high-throughput TCR beta sequencing. Because of strong linkage in the cohort, roughly five DR-DQ haplotypes were treated as single units for association and clustering. On average, roughly 250,000 unique TCR beta nucleotide sequences were sequenced per donor among 398 genotyped donors of the cohort, with 15% to 20% of those sequences being non-productive. An early release that covered fewer than 750 HLA-typed donors contained around 300 gigabases of sequencing data and around 80 million unique TCR sequences. High-throughput TCR immunosequencing, statistical association of individual TCRs with disease status, and machine learning were combined to predict cytomegalovirus infection status. The later analysis used no new phenotypic data to find candidate immune exposures, relying instead on TCR beta sequences and their occurrence across donors. Donor age, sex, ethnicity and CMV serostatus were collected together with the repertoire data. A later analysis re-examined previously published TCR beta repertoires from just over 650 donors and added high-resolution HLA genotyping to investigate patterns of TCR occurrence. All discovery cohort repertoires had been generated using a single sequencing platform. In addition to the first cohort of around 670 subjects, a separate validation cohort of about 120 different subjects was used. A later genetic analysis took genome-wide SNP genotypes for about three fifths of the 666 donors and used that subset as a discovery cohort. The study profiled the T cell repertoires of about 720 subjects by immunosequencing and related them to cytomegalovirus serostatus. Class I and class II HLA loci were covered by the typing at four-digit resolution. Among the roughly 390 genotyped donors, under 90% belonged to the genetic ancestry cluster associated with self-reported Caucasian donors. The number of typed donors differed by locus: roughly 620-630 for A, B, C, DRB1 and DQB1; approximately 540 for DQA1; fewer than 610 for DPA1; and some 450 for DPB1. The aim of the study was to test whether cataloging public T cell receptors could identify signatures of past pathogen exposure. What the study reported, not specific to this receptor: Broadly in line with IMGT annotations, most TCR beta V segments showed up in productive rearrangements about 90% or about 30% of the time in an earlier analysis of 587 of the donors. V-gene and J-gene trimming of TCR beta chains was associated with a missense DCLRE1C variant in a later genetic analysis, and the association was replicated in an independent cohort. Across donors, most TCR sequences were observed very rarely, whereas some public TCRs were present in many individuals. Approximately 18 rarely observed V segments, including chromosome 9 orphons, were excluded from the earlier analysis of several hundred of the donors because counts were too low. A further reported finding was that TCR beta sequences accurately predicted the HLA-A and HLA-B alleles for most subjects in the first cohort. HLA typing was unavailable for some donors at each locus, so association tests used only the typed subset. Sequencing depth was assumed to be roughly uniform across donors in the presence/absence analyses, though that assumption may not hold. When HLA alleles, especially DR and DQ, strongly co-occurred, TCR associations were difficult to assign to individual alleles. In vitro tests confirmed that a few of the cytomegalovirus-associated TCR beta chains recognize cytomegalovirus antigens. A later analysis associated about 17,000 TCR beta sequences with specific HLA alleles at a false discovery rate of 0.05. A later analysis found that most CMV-associated TCR beta chains appeared HLA-restricted, with HLA associations seemingly driven largely by CMV exposure. The cohort was sequenced for TCR beta chains only, and without alpha or paired-chain data the features that could be detected were limited. The authors suggested that the approach could potentially be generalized to other disease states and immunological phenotypes. In a later analysis, several top co-occurrence clusters were reported to appear linked to parvovirus B19, influenza, CMV and Epstein-Barr virus. According to a later analysis, TCR association rates differed among HLA loci, with DRB1 alleles showing the most associated TCRs and HLA-C alleles showing the fewest. A cluster of highly shared sequence variants was judged likely to be a technical artifact of the sequencing pipeline. Linkage disequilibrium might explain the correlated functional status among segregating V segments, but an unknown experimental factor could not be excluded. According to a later genetic analysis, donors in an Asian-associated ancestry cluster had fewer N-insertions in productive TCRs than the approximately 630-donor mean. Cytomegalovirus status was reported to be diagnosed by the classifier with high specificity and sensitivity in both the original and validation cohorts. In the study, about 150 TCR beta chains were listed as associated with cytomegalovirus. In a later analysis, HLA-associated TCR beta chains showed more clonal expansion and lower generation probabilities than non-associated chains that were equally common. The only immune exposure information available for the cohort was CMV serostatus.

What was sequenced was PBMCs. This receptor was identified in a female donor in good health and CMV-seronegative.

The DNA sequence follows: TGTGCCAGCAGTTCCGGGGGAAATAACTATGGCTACACCTTC. Protein translation: CASSSGGNNYGYTF. The sequence joins TRBV28 to TRBJ1-2, with TRBD1 tentatively as D gene (5 bases match). At the junction V is shortened by 4 bases and J by 1 base, with 10 bases in between. The germline V gene supplies CDR1 MDHEN and CDR2 SYDVKM. The cysteine opens and the phenylalanine closes a CDR3 of 14 amino acids. The kept DNA is CDR3 alone, 42 bases in frame from the first base.